These 23 T cell receptor beta chains came from one sample sequenced in a study of vaccination effects on CD4 cells after COVID-19. These receptors lack a known antigen. After roughly eleven days in culture, the CD4+ T cells were isolated. The cohort was immunized with two doses of either the BNT162b2 or mRNA-1273 vaccine. The repertoire was sequenced with immunoSEQ multiplex PCR; TCRdb's copy has only in-frame clones and lacks some. This table has approximately 74,000 clones, roughly 73% appearing once. The input for sequencing was CD4+ T cells from PBMCs cultured without peptide, taken after COVID-19 vaccination. These receptors came from a human donor who received a COVID-19 vaccine.

The gene calls are TRBV19 and TRBJ1-1; maybe TRBD1 (6 bases). There are 16 residues in the CDR3. In germline, CDR1 is LNHDA, CDR2 SQIVND (reference sequence). The V end was cut by 5 bases, the J end by 0 bases, with 16 bases between. The CDR3 spells CASSPRDTVMNTEAFF. The CDR3 DNA reads as TGTGCCAGTAGTCCCCGGGACACTGTCATGAACACTGAAGCTTTCTTT. Full variable domain (missing parts from reference TRBV19 and TRBJ1-1): DGGITQSPKYLFRKEGQNVTLSCEQNLNHDAMYWYRQDPGQGLRLIYYSQIVNDFQKGDIAEGYSVSREKKESFPLTVTSAQKNPTAFYLCASSPRDTVMNTEAFFGQGTRLTVV.

V usage is TRBV18 and J usage is TRBJ2-5; D remains unclear. This CDR3 contains 15 residues. V gave up 1 base and J gave up 2 bases, with 11 bases separating them. Germline assignment: CDR1 KGHSH and CDR2 LQKENI. The CDR3 coding sequence is TGTGCCAGCTCACCACAAGTCCCCGGACAAGAGACCCAGTACTTC. Its protein product is CASSPQVPGQETQYF.

In this sample, this clone turned up once. The chain employs TRBV2 and TRBJ2-5; D remains ambiguous. The CDR3 spans 13 residues. V lost 6 bases, J lost 5 bases, and 13 bases lay in between. The V gene's germline CDR1 is SNHLY and CDR2 FYNNEI. The CDR3 loop is CASRPPPGETQYF. The CDR3 nucleotides read TGTGCCAGCAGGCCTCCCCCTGGGGAGACCCAGTACTTC.

J is TRBJ1-5 and V is TRBV10-2; possible D gene TRBD1, 6 bases. The CDR3 is 14 amino acids. Germline CDR1 is WSHSY and CDR2 is SAAADI. V was shortened by 4 bases and J by 3 bases, with 10 bases between the two germline ends. CDR3 sequence reads: CASSGTATNQPQHF. In DNA, the CDR3 is TGCGCCAGCAGTGGGACAGCTACCAATCAGCCCCAGCATTTT.

This clone was picked up one time. This sequence joins TRBV6-2 or TRBV6-3 and TRBJ1-1; D possibly corresponds to TRBD1 (5 bases). This CDR3 is built from 14 residues. The V and J ends lost 2 bases and 1 base respectively, with 8 bases between them. Germline CDR1 MNHEY, CDR2 SVGEGT. The CDR3 sequence is CASSYVQGNTEAFF. The CDR3 coding sequence is TGTGCCAGCAGTTACGTGCAGGGGAACACTGAAGCTTTCTTT.

This chain connects TRBV10-3 to TRBJ1-3; D unclear. The germline V gene encodes CDR1 ENHRY and CDR2 SYGVKD. The CDR3 sequence is 14 residues long. V lost 3 bases and J lost 3, with 9 bases in between. The CDR3 DNA reads as TGTGCCATCAGTGATGAGACACTTGGAAACACCATATATTTT. Amino acids: CAISDETLGNTIYF.

This clone was recorded once. The chain couples TRBV10-2 to TRBJ1-4; tentative D call: TRBD1 (5 bases). The ends were cut back, 3 bases at V and 10 bases at J, with 9 bases in the middle. Germline V gene lookup returns CDR1 WSHSY and CDR2 SAAADI. The CDR3 contains 12 residues. The CDR3 DNA is TGCGCCAGCAGTGATGTCGGGGGAAAACTGTTTTTT. Its protein is CASSDVGGKLFF.

This rearrangement joins TRBV6-5 to TRBJ1-2; D is ambiguous. Germline lookup yields CDR1 MNHEY and CDR2 SVGAGI. The CDR3 extends over 14 amino acids. V shed 6 bases and J shed 4 bases, with 15 bases lying between them. CDR3 loop: CASRGRTASYGYTF. The CDR3 nucleotides are TGTGCCAGCAGAGGAAGGACGGCAAGCTATGGCTACACCTTC.

The V and J genes are TRBV4-3 and TRBJ2-3, with 7 positions matching TRBD2. This CDR3 is 17 amino acids long. The V and J ends lost 3 bases and 4 bases, in that order; junction bases with no gene match: 13. Germline lookup yields CDR1 LGHNA and CDR2 YSLEER. The CDR3 DNA reads TGCGCCAGCAGCCACGAGGGGTCTAGCGGAGGCCCAGATACGCAGTATTTT. The encoded protein is CASSHEGSSGGPDTQYF.

The V and J genes are TRBV7-2 and TRBJ1-5; tentatively, D is TRBD1 (5 bases). The germline V and J ends were trimmed by 2 bases and 6 bases, with 14 bases remaining between them. The CDR3 covers 15 residues. Germline V gives CDR1 SGHTA, CDR2 FQGNSA. CDR3 amino acids: CASSLRSGDPQPQHF. The CDR3 DNA sequence: TGTGCCAGCAGCTTAAGATCGGGGGATCCTCAGCCCCAGCATTTT.

This clone showed up just a few times. The chain recombines TRBV7-7 with TRBJ1-5; D uncertain. The CDR3 sequence is 13 residues long. Trimming pared 2 bases from V and 3 bases from J, leaving 5 bases between. Germline-derived CDR1 and CDR2 are SSHAT and FNYEAQ (reference sequence). This chain's CDR3 is CASSLSDNQPQHF. The CDR3 nucleotides are TGTGCCAGCAGCTTATCGGACAATCAGCCCCAGCATTTT.

This chain links TRBV4-3 with TRBJ1-1, with TRBD1 matching 8 bases. J gave up 1 base and V 3 bases, and 7 bases lay outside the gene matches. The CDR3 consists of 16 residues. The germline V gene has CDR1 LGHNA and CDR2 YSLEER. The CDR3 DNA follows: TGCGCCAGCAGCCACGACCCACAGGGGGGGAACACTGAAGCTTTCTTT. It encodes CASSHDPQGGNTEAFF.

The J gene is TRBJ2-3, the V gene TRBV15, with a weak D call TRBD1 (5 bases). Trimming stripped 0 bases from V and 1 base from J, with 11 bases between. The CDR3 runs 16 residues. CDR1 and CDR2 (germline): LNHNV, YYDKDF (reference sequence). DNA for the CDR3: TGTGCCACCAGCAGAGAATGGGGCCTCGGCACAGATACGCAGTATTTT. This codes for CATSREWGLGTDTQYF.

The rearrangement joins TRBV28 to TRBJ1-6; the D is unclear. CDR3 length equals 12 residues. Germline CDR1 and CDR2: MDHEN and SYDVKM. Trimming stripped 4 bases from V and 10 bases from J, with 8 bases between. CDR3 sequence reads: CASSSSGSPLHF. The CDR3 nucleotides read TGTGCCAGCAGTTCGAGCGGCTCACCCCTCCACTTT.

The sample holds one count of this clone. This chain connects TRBV24-1 to TRBJ2-1, with 12 bases that match TRBD2. The CDR3 consists of 18 residues. V lost 4 bases to trimming and J lost 4 bases; unmatched junction nucleotides: 10. CDR1 KGHDR and CDR2 SFDVKD come from the germline V gene. The CDR3 DNA reads TGTGCCACCAGTGACCCTACCCCAACTAGCGGGGGGTACAATGAGCAGTTCTTC. Translated: CATSDPTPTSGGYNEQFF.

This chain joins TRBV7-9 and TRBJ1-6; D call uncertain. Trimming shortened V by 3 bases and J by 13 bases, and 10 bases separated the two germline ends. The CDR3 consists of 12 residues. CDR1 and CDR2 from the germline V gene are SEHNR and FQNEAQ (reference sequence). The CDR3 reads CASSFPITPLHF. The CDR3 DNA is TGTGCCAGCAGCTTTCCTATAACTCCCCTCCACTTT.

The chain links TRBV19 to TRBJ2-2, with 9 bases identical to TRBD1. The length of the CDR3 is 14 residues. Losses at the gene ends were 5 bases for V and 6 bases for J; bases not matched to a gene: 4. Germline assignment: CDR1 LNHDA and CDR2 SQIVND (reference sequence). CDR3 DNA sequence: TGTGCCAGTAGTGCGACAGGGGGTCCCGGGGAGCTGTTTTTT. Translated: CASSATGGPGELFF.

The J gene is TRBJ2-3, the V gene TRBV29-1, with D tentatively TRBD2 (6 bases). CDR3 length equals 13 residues. Germline V gene data show CDR1 as SQVTM and CDR2 as ANQGSEA. The germline V and J ends were trimmed by 6 bases and 5 bases, with 15 bases remaining between them. For the CDR3, the DNA is TGCAGCGTGCGGCGGGACCCCCAAGATACGCAGTATTTT. Translation gives CSVRRDPQDTQYF.

The chain combines TRBV30 with TRBJ2-5; a weak D match, TRBD2 (6 bases). From germline, CDR1 is GTSNPN and CDR2 SVGIG (reference sequence). The CDR3 is made up of 13 amino acids. Trimming took 0 bases from V and 7 from J, leaving 12 bases between them. CDR3 nucleotide sequence: TGTGCCTGGAGTGTAAGGCTGGGGGGGACCCAGTACTTC. Translation: CAWSVRLGGTQYF.

CDR3 in amino acids: CASSDRRQGAGYTF. The DNA of the CDR3 is TGTGCCAGCAGTGATCGGAGACAGGGGGCAGGCTACACCTTC. The chain recombines TRBV2 with TRBJ1-2; TRBD1 aligns across 10 bases. Germline CDR1 SNHLY, CDR2 FYNNEI. This CDR3 comprises 14 residues. The V segment lost 3 bases and the J segment 8 bases; nucleotides outside the gene matches: 6.

This clone was counted a few times. The CDR3 loop is CASSLSGANSPLHF. The CDR3 DNA is TGTGCCAGCAGCTTGTCAGGGGCCAATTCACCCCTCCACTTT. The V call is TRBV5-6, the J call TRBJ1-6; tentative D call: TRBD1 (6 bases). The ends were cut back, 1 base at V and 7 bases at J, with 9 bases in the middle. Germline loops: CDR1 SGHDT, CDR2 YYEEEE. The CDR3 is 14 residues long. The full variable domain, its missing parts supplied by reference TRBV5-6 and TRBJ1-6, is DAGVTQSPTHLIKTRGQQVTLRCSPKSGHDTVSWYQQALGQGPQFIFQYYEEEERQRGNFPDRFSGHQFPNYSSELNVNALLLGDSALYLCASSLSGANSPLHFGNGTRLTVT.

This chain links TRBV10-1 with TRBJ2-1, with 10 bases lining up with TRBD1. CDR3 length equals 16 residues. After removal of 6 bases from V and 2 bases from J, the junction contained 7 bases not matched to a gene. Germline CDR1 reads WNHNN; CDR2 reads SYGVQD (reference sequence). CDR3 DNA: TGCGCCAGCAGCGGTCGGGGACAGGGGACCTACAATGAGCAGTTCTTC. Its protein is CASSGRGQGTYNEQFF.

The chain recombines TRBV20-1 with TRBJ1-1, with 8 positions matching TRBD1. Trimming took 3 bases from V and 3 from J; bases not matched to a gene: 3. This CDR3 is 13 amino acids long. Germline CDR1 DFQATT, CDR2 SNEGSKA (reference sequence). The CDR3: CSASGTGYTEAFF. CDR3 DNA: TGCAGTGCTAGTGGGACAGGTTACACTGAAGCTTTCTTT.